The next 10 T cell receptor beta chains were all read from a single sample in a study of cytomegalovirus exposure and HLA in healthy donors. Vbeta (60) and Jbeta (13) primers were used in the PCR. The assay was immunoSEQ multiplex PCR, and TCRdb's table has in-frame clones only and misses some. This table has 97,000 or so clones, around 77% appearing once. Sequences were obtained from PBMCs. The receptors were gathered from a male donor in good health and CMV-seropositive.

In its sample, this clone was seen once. This CDR3 is CASSPTVGGPGTPGELFF. In DNA form, the CDR3 reads TGTGCCAGCAGCCCGACAGTCGGGGGGCCTGGGACACCCGGGGAGCTGTTTTTT. The chain combines TRBV7-3 with TRBJ2-2, with TRBD2 as a possible D gene (7 bases). Per the germline V gene, CDR1 is SGHTA and CDR2 is FQGTGA. V gave up 5 bases and J gave up 6 bases, with 25 bases separating them. The CDR3 covers 18 residues.

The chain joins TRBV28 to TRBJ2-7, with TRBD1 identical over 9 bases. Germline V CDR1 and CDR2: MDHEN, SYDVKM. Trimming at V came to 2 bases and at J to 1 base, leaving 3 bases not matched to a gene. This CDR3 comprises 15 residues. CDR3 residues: CASSLGGTGSYEQYF. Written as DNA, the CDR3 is TGTGCCAGCAGTTTAGGGGGGACAGGGTCCTACGAGCAGTACTTC.

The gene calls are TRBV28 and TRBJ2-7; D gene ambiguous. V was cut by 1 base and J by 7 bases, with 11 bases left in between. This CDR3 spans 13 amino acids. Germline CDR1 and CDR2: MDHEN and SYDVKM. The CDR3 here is CASSLSPTPEQYF. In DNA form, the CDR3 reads TGTGCCAGCAGTTTATCCCCGACACCTGAGCAGTACTTC.

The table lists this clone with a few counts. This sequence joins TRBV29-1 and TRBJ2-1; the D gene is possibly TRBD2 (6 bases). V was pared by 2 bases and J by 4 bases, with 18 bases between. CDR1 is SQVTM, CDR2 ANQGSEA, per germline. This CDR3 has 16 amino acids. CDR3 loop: CSVEPRDGRSYNEQFF. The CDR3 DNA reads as TGCAGCGTTGAACCCCGGGACGGGAGATCTTACAATGAGCAGTTCTTC.

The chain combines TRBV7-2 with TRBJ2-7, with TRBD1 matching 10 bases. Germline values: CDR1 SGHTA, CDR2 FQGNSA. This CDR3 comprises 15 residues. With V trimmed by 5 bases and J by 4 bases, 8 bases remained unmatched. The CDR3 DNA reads TGTGCCAGCAGCCCCGGGACAGGGGCGCAATACGAGCAGTACTTC. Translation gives CASSPGTGAQYEQYF.

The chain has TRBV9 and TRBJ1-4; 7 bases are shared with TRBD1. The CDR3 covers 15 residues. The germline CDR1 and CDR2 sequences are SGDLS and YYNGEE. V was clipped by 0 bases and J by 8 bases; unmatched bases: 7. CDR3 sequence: CASSVEGGWGEKLFF. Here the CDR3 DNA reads TGTGCCAGCAGCGTAGAAGGGGGCTGGGGGGAAAAACTGTTTTTT.

In DNA form, the CDR3 reads TGTGCCAGCAGCGTCCGGGACACCCGGGCTTTCTTT. Amino acids: CASSVRDTRAFF. V and J are TRBV7-9 and TRBJ1-1, with D tentatively TRBD1 (6 bases). Trimming left V 5 bases short and J 11 bases short, with 15 bases between. Germline-derived CDR1 and CDR2 are SEHNR and FQNEAQ (reference sequence). The CDR3 sequence is 12 residues long.

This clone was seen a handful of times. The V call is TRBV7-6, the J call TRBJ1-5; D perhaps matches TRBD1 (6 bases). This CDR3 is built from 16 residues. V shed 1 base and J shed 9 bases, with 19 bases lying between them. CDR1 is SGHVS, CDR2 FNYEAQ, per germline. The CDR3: CASSLGPPGVSGPQHF. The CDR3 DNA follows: TGTGCCAGCAGCTTAGGCCCTCCAGGGGTCTCAGGGCCCCAGCATTTT.

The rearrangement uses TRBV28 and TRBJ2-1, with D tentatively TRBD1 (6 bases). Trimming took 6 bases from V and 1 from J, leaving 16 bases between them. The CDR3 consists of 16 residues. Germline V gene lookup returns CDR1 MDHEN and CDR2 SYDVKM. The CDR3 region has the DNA TGTGCCAGCAGGCCGGACTCCCAGGGGTCCTACAATGAGCAGTTCTTC. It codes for CASRPDSQGSYNEQFF.

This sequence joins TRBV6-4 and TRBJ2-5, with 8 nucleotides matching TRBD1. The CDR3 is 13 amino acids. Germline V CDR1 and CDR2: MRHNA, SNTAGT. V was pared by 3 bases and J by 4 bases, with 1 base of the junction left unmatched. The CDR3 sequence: CASSEQGGETQYF. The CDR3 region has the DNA TGTGCCAGCAGTGAACAGGGGGGAGAGACCCAGTACTTC.